Listed below are T cell receptor beta chains from one sample, sequenced in a study of blood T cell repertoires in COVID-19. Clones were read by immunoSEQ multiplex PCR, and TCRdb kept only the in-frame ones, dropping some. The repertoire consists of around 170,000 clones, with roughly 90% occurring once and the leading ten covering around 25%. Sequenced material: peripheral blood. All receptors come from a man aged 60 to 69 with acute or convalescent COVID-19. The CDR3 runs from the conserved cysteine through the conserved F or W. D genes are given only for firm matches. Clone size is not always given. Where it is, it says once, few, many or a class for expanded clones.

>TRBJ2-1|.|TRBV7-2|.
CASSLGPRGGEQFF
TGTGCCAGCAGCTTAGGGCCCAGGGGAGGGGAGCAGTTCTTC
>TRBJ1-1|TRBD1|TRBV5-1|.
CASSLGGTVGSEAFF
TGCGCCAGCAGCTTGGGGGGGACAGTTGGATCTGAAGCTTTCTTT
>TRBJ1-1|.|TRBV29-1|.
CSVIMNTEAFF
TGCAGCGTTATAATGAACACTGAAGCTTTCTTT
>TRBJ2-7|.|TRBV7-3|.
CASTTPSGGLSYEQYF
TGTGCCAGCACCACCCCCAGTGGAGGGCTCTCCTACGAGCAGTACTTC
>TRBJ2-5|.|TRBV10-2|few
CASSESGVRGGKTQYF
TGCGCCAGCAGTGAGTCCGGAGTCCGGGGCGGGAAGACCCAGTACTTC
>TRBJ1-5|.|TRBV24-1|.
CATSDEGQGGLAQHF
TGTGCCACCAGTGACGAGGGACAAGGGGGTTTGGCCCAGCATTTT
>TRBJ1-1|.|TRBV5-6|.
CASSWGPGTEAFF
TGTGCCAGCAGCTGGGGACCCGGGACAGAAGCTTTCTTT
>TRBJ2-2|.|TRBV7-9|few
CASRNRANTGELFF
TGTGCCAGCAGAAACAGGGCGAACACCGGGGAGCTGTTTTTT
>TRBJ2-3|TRBD1|TRBV24-1|.
CATSDPTGTGIDTQYF
TGTGCCACCAGTGATCCCACCGGGACAGGGATAGATACGCAGTATTTT
>TRBJ1-2|TRBD1|TRBV5-6|once
CASSGPGTVLGYTF
TGTGCCAGCAGCGGACCCGGGACAGTATTAGGCTACACCTTC
>TRBJ2-3|.|TRBV5-4|.
CASSSPGASTDTQYF
TGTGCCAGCAGCTCCCCGGGAGCTAGCACAGATACGCAGTATTTT
>TRBJ2-1|.|TRBV5-1|.
CASSLDMESYNEQFF
TGCGCCAGCAGCTTGGATATGGAGTCCTACAATGAGCAGTTCTTC
>TRBJ1-1|TRBD1|TRBV9|.
CASSPEPGQGYNTEAFF
TGTGCCAGCAGCCCGGAACCGGGACAGGGGTATAATACTGAAGCTTTCTTT
>TRBJ1-1|.|TRBV9|.
CASSVGLMKGSEAFF
TGTGCCAGCAGCGTAGGGCTAATGAAGGGGTCTGAAGCTTTCTTT